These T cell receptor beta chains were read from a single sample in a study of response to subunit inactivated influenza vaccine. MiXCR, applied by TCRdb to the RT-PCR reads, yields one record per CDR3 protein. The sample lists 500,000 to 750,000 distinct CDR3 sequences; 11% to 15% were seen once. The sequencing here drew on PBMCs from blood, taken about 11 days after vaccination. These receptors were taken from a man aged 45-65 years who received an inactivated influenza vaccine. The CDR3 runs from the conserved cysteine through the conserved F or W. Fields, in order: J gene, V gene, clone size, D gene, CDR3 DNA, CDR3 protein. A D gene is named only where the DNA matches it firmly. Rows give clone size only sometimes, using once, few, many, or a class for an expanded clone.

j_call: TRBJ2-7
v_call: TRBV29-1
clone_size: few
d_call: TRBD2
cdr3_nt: TGCAGCGTTTTCGCGGGAGGGCCGGTCGAGCAGTACTTC
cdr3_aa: CSVFAGGPVEQYF

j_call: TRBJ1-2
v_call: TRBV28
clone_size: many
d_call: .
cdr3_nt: TGTGCCAGCAGCCCACCTCACGGGGGCTACACCTTC
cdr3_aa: CASSPPHGGYTF

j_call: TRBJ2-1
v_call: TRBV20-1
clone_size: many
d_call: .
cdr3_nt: TGCAGTGCCCAAGGGGGGGGTTTAAGCTCCTACAATGAGCAGTTCTTC
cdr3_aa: CSAQGGGLSSYNEQFF

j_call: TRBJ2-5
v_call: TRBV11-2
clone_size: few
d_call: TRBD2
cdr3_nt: TGTGCCAGCAGCTTAGTTCTGGCGACTAGCGGTTTTGAGACCCAGTACTTC
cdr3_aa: CASSLVLATSGFETQYF

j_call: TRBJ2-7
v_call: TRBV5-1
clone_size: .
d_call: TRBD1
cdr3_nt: TGCGCCAGCAGCCCTACCGGGGGGACAGGGCTTCACGAGCAGTACTTC
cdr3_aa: CASSPTGGTGLHEQYF

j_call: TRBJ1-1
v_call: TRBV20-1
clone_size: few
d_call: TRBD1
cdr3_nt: TGCAGTGCTAGAGACGGGACAGGGGGTTATATCACTGAAGCTTTCTTT
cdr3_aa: CSARDGTGGYITEAFF

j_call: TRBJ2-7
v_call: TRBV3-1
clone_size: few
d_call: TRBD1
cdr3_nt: TGTGCCAGCAGCCGAAGCTCAGGACAGGGCCCACTCGAGCAGTACTTC
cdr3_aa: CASSRSSGQGPLEQYF

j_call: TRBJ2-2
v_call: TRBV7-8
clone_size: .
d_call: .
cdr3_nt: TGTGCCAGCAGCTTAGCCGGAGGGACAGCAAACACCGGGGAGCTGGTTTTT
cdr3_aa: CASSLAGGTANTGELVF

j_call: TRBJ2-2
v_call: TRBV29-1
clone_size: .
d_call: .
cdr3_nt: TGCAGCGTTGAAGCTAGTAGGACCGGGGAGCTGTTTTTT
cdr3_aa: CSVEASRTGELFF

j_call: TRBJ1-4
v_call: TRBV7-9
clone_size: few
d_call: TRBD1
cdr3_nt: TGTGCCAGCAGCTCAGGGGGCGGCGGGGAAAAACTGTTTTTT
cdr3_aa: CASSSGGGGEKLFF